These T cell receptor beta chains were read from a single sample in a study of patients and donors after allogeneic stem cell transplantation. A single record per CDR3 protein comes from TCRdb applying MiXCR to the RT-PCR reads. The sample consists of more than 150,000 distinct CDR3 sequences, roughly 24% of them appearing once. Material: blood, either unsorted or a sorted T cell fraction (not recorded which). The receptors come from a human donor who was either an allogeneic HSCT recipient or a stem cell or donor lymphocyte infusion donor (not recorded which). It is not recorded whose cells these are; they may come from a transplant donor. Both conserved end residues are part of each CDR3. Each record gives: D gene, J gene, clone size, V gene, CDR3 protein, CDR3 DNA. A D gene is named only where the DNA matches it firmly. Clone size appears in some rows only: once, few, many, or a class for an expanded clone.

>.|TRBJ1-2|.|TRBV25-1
CASSEGQALGYTF
TGTGCCAGCAGTGAAGGTCAAGCACTAGGCTACACCTTC
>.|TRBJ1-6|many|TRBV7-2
CASSLTPDRPLHF
TGTGCCAGCAGCTTGACCCCTGACAGACCCCTCCACTTT
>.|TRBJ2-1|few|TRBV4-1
CASTFSHGRTLDEQFF
TGCGCCAGCACCTTCTCACACGGACGGACATTGGATGAGCAGTTCTTC
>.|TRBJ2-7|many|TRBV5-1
CASSSALTGYEQYF
TGCGCCAGCAGCTCGGCCCTGACAGGCTACGAGCAGTACTTC
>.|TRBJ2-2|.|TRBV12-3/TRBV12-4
CASSLVAPNTGELFF
TGTGCCAGCAGTTTGGTAGCGCCGAACACCGGGGAGCTGTTTTTT
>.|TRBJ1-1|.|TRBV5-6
CASSLGRASWDTEAFF
TGTGCCAGCAGCTTGGGAAGGGCGAGCTGGGACACTGAAGCTTTCTTT
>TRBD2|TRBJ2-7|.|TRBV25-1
CASGSGTSYEQYF
TGTGCCAGCGGTAGCGGGACCTCCTACGAGCAGTACTTC
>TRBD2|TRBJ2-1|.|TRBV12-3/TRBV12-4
CASRGLAVSYNEQFF
TGTGCCAGCAGGGGACTAGCGGTCTCCTACAATGAGCAGTTCTTC
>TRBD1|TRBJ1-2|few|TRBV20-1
CSARGQGLTYGYTF
TGCAGTGCTAGGGGACAGGGCCTAACTTATGGCTACACCTTC
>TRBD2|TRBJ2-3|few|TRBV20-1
CSARDLRGGTDTQYF
TGCAGTGCTAGAGATCTGCGGGGGGGCACAGATACGCAGTATTTT
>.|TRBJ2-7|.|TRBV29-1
CSVQRGDRAGNEQYF
TGCAGCGTCCAGCGGGGGGACAGGGCGGGGAACGAGCAGTACTTC
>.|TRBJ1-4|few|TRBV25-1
CASSLNPIAGEEKLFF
TGTGCCAGCAGTTTAAACCCCATCGCGGGGGAAGAAAAACTGTTTTTT
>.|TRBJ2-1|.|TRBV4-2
CASSQDSINNEQFF
TGTGCCAGCAGCCAAGATTCAATCAACAATGAGCAGTTCTTC
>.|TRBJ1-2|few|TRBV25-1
CASSEYGGYGYTF
TGTGCCAGCAGTGAATACGGAGGCTATGGCTACACCTTC
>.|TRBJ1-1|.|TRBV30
CAVARQVVGAFF
TGTGCCGTCGCGCGACAGGTAGTCGGAGCTTTCTTT
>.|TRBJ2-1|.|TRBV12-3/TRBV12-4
CASSPFRGDSNYNEQFF
TGTGCCAGCAGCCCCTTTCGTGGGGATTCGAACTACAATGAGCAGTTCTTC
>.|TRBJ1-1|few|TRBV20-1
CSARGGMNTEAFF
TGCAGTGCTAGAGGCGGTATGAACACTGAAGCTTTCTTT
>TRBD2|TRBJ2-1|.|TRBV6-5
CASSLPGLASNEQFF
TGTGCCAGCAGTCTGCCGGGACTAGCGTCCAATGAGCAGTTCTTC